This T cell receptor (beta chain) was documented in a study of T cells of healthy individuals. In TCRdb, the 5' RACE reads were re-called with MiXCR into one record per CDR3 protein. Of 63,000 or so distinct CDR3 sequences detected, 15% to 20% appear once; the ten largest clones hold around 5.1%. The CDR3 totals 13 residues. From germline, CDR1 is MDHEN and CDR2 SYDVKM. V shed 6 bases and J shed 8 bases, with 16 bases lying between them. This clonotype was seen a handful of times. The TCR sequence derives from a human donor in good health. V usage is TRBV28 and J usage is TRBJ1-2; D gene uncertain. As DNA, the CDR3 is TGTGCCAGCAGGGTGAACGGGTATTGGGGCTACACCTTC. This codes for CASRVNGYWGYTF.